This T cell receptor (beta chain) originates from a study of PD-L1 blockade in urothelial cancer. Study-level background: Blood was evaluated 3 weeks (second dose) and 6 weeks after therapy began.

The ends lost 1 base at V and 5 bases at J; junction bases unmatched: 5. The CDR3 spans 15 residues. The germline gives CDR1 SGHRS, CDR2 YFSETQ. Spike-ins of synthetic TCR analog templates went into each PCR. The table came from immunoSEQ multiplex PCR; TCRdb's copy has only in-frame clones and leaves some out. The sample lists about 80,000 clones; 87% were seen once. The chain is built from TRBV5-1 and TRBJ2-5; 10 bases line up with TRBD1. This sequence was found in a woman in her 70s with urothelial cancer. Sample: PBMCs, taken around atezolizumab (anti-PD-L1) treatment. The CDR3 loop reads CASSLLGQGWETQYF. CDR3 DNA sequence: TGCGCCAGCAGCTTGCTGGGACAGGGGTGGGAGACCCAGTACTTC.